A selection of T cell receptor beta chains follows, all from one sample in a study of cytomegalovirus exposure and HLA in healthy donors. TCRdb's copy holds only in-frame clones and misses some; the assay was immunoSEQ multiplex PCR. The repertoire holds about 160,000 clones, with 80% as singletons. The source material was PBMCs. These TCRs come from a man aged 25 to 45 in good health and CMV-seronegative. CDR3s include the opening cysteine and the closing phenylalanine or tryptophan. The order of the fields is V gene, clone size, D gene, J gene, CDR3 protein, CDR3 DNA. A D gene is named only where the DNA matches it firmly. A row's size may be missing; if present it is once, few, many or a size class.

TRBV18,.,TRBD1,TRBJ1-1,CASSSDRGFNTEAFF,TGTGCCAGCTCATCTGACAGGGGCTTCAACACTGAAGCTTTCTTT
TRBV9,.,TRBD2,TRBJ2-4,CASSTGLDNIQYF,TGTGCCAGCAGCACAGGACTAGATAACATTCAGTACTTC
TRBV6-5,.,.,TRBJ1-6,CASSYSSDSPLHF,TGTGCCAGCAGTTACTCTTCAGATTCACCCCTCCACTTT
TRBV5-4,.,.,TRBJ2-5,CASSSLETQYF,TGTGCCAGCAGCTCCCTTGAGACCCAGTACTTC
TRBV11-2,.,.,TRBJ2-7,CASSPLPGSASSEQYF,TGTGCCAGCAGCCCCCTTCCGGGATCAGCTAGCTCCGAGCAGTACTTC
TRBV10-2,.,.,TRBJ2-2,CASSERGNTGELFF,TGCGCCAGCAGTGAACGGGGAAACACCGGGGAGCTGTTTTTT
TRBV11-2,.,TRBD2,TRBJ2-7,CASTPSGLAAYEQYF,TGTGCCAGCACCCCCTCGGGACTAGCAGCCTACGAGCAGTACTTC
TRBV2,.,TRBD1,TRBJ2-7,CASSAGTGSWYEQYF,TGTGCCAGCAGCGCCGGGACAGGGAGTTGGTACGAGCAGTACTTC
TRBV4-3,.,TRBD2,TRBJ2-5,CASSGRTSGGAGETQYF,TGCGCCAGCAGCGGCCGGACTAGCGGGGGGGCGGGAGAGACCCAGTACTTC
TRBV4-3,few,.,TRBJ1-3,CASSQGQAIFGNTIYF,TGCGCCAGCAGCCAAGGACAGGCCATTTTTGGAAACACCATATATTTT
TRBV7-9,.,.,TRBJ1-2,CASSLAPRGFTYGYTF,TGTGCCAGCAGCTTAGCGCCACGGGGTTTTACCTATGGCTACACCTTC
TRBV7-3,.,.,TRBJ2-1,CASSLSAAGVSEQFF,TGTGCCAGCAGCTTATCGGCCGCCGGAGTGAGTGAGCAGTTCTTC
TRBV2,.,.,TRBJ2-7,CASSWGRTAEQYF,TGTGCCAGCTCGTGGGGGCGAACGGCCGAGCAGTACTTC
TRBV5-1,.,.,TRBJ2-7,CASSLGTGRGSYEQYF,TGCGCCAGCAGCTTGGGGACAGGGAGGGGCTCCTACGAGCAGTACTTC
TRBV5-1,once,TRBD1,TRBJ1-2,CASSPITGQGGYTF,TGCGCCAGCAGCCCAATAACCGGACAGGGGGGCTACACCTTC
TRBV9,.,.,TRBJ2-2,CASSVDNSLTGELFF,TGTGCCAGCAGCGTAGATAACTCCCTCACCGGGGAGCTGTTTTTT
TRBV27,.,TRBD1,TRBJ2-1,CASSLRQGVFNEQFF,TGTGCCAGCAGTTTGAGACAGGGGGTGTTCAATGAGCAGTTCTTC
TRBV2,.,.,TRBJ2-5,CASSDRDIVQYF,TGTGCCAGCAGTGACCGGGACATTGTGCAGTACTTC
TRBV4-2,.,.,TRBJ2-7,CASSQDSEQYF,TGTGCCAGCAGCCAAGACAGCGAGCAGTACTTC
TRBV28,once,.,TRBJ1-1,CATRRAGALWSTEAFF,TGTGCCACCCGCCGGGCAGGGGCTTTGTGGAGCACTGAAGCTTTCTTT
TRBV30,few,TRBD2,TRBJ2-5,CAWSGPGLAGGQETQYF,TGTGCCTGGAGTGGGCCTGGACTAGCGGGGGGGCAGGAGACCCAGTACTTC
TRBV4-1,.,.,TRBJ2-2,CASSGRVDGELFF,TGCGCCAGCAGCGGCAGGGTAGACGGGGAGCTGTTTTTT
TRBV30,.,.,TRBJ2-7,CAWRFAGVQYLRASYEQYF,TGTGCCTGGAGGTTCGCAGGGGTCCAATATCTCAGGGCGTCCTACGAGCAGTACTTC
TRBV7-9,few,TRBD1,TRBJ2-7,CSSSLATGARGHEQYF,TGTTCCAGCAGCTTAGCGACAGGGGCCCGGGGCCACGAGCAGTACTTC
TRBV6-5,.,TRBD1,TRBJ1-1,CASSGDRGVTEAFF,TGTGCCAGCAGTGGAGACAGGGGGGTGACTGAAGCTTTCTTT
TRBV5-1,.,TRBD2,TRBJ2-3,CASSWSRLAGGTDTQYF,TGCGCCAGCAGCTGGAGCCGACTAGCGGGGGGCACAGATACGCAGTATTTT
TRBV18,once,.,TRBJ1-1,CASSSPGKVEAFF,TGTGCCAGCTCATCCCCAGGGAAGGTTGAAGCTTTCTTT
TRBV28,few,TRBD2,TRBJ2-7,CASKFLAGAYEQYF,TGTGCCAGCAAATTCCTAGCGGGGGCCTACGAGCAGTACTTC
TRBV5-8,.,.,TRBJ2-5,CASKIQGGPGETQYF,TGTGCCAGCAAAATACAGGGGGGGCCGGGGGAGACCCAGTACTTC
TRBV20-1,.,.,TRBJ2-5,CSALGGTQYF,TGCAGTGCCCTTGGCGGGACCCAGTACTTC
TRBV28,.,.,TRBJ1-6,CASSLRGGRGNSPLHF,TGTGCCAGCAGTTTAAGGGGGGGGCGCGGTAATTCACCCCTCCACTTT
TRBV9,.,.,TRBJ2-7,CASSVGGGTKNEQYF,TGTGCCAGCAGCGTAGGTGGGGGCACTAAGAACGAGCAGTACTTC
TRBV7-2,.,TRBD1,TRBJ2-7,CASSPNRGTYEQYF,TGTGCCAGCAGCCCGAACAGGGGAACCTACGAGCAGTACTTC
TRBV7-9,.,.,TRBJ2-5,CASSPGGGVQETQYF,TGTGCCAGCAGCCCGGGGGGCGGGGTCCAAGAGACCCAGTACTTC
TRBV5-4,.,.,TRBJ2-3,CASSLSSADTQYF,TGTGCCAGCAGCTTGTCTAGCGCAGATACGCAGTATTTT
TRBV5-6,few,TRBD2,TRBJ2-7,CASSLALLMGGGISYEQYF,TGTGCCAGCAGCTTGGCCTTACTAATGGGCGGGGGGATCTCCTACGAGCAGTACTTC
TRBV18,.,.,TRBJ1-1,CASSPPGRGFGMNTEAFF,TGTGCCAGCTCACCACCGGGTAGAGGGTTTGGTATGAACACTGAAGCTTTCTTT
TRBV28,.,.,TRBJ1-2,CASSLWARDIDHTF,TGTGCCAGCAGTTTATGGGCCCGGGACATTGACCACACCTTC
TRBV20-1,.,.,TRBJ2-5,CSASGEQTQYF,TGCAGTGCCTCGGGAGAACAGACCCAGTACTTC
TRBV29-1,.,TRBD1,TRBJ2-7,CSVEDLTGQGSVEQYF,TGCAGCGTTGAAGATCTTACGGGACAGGGTTCGGTCGAGCAGTACTTC
TRBV28,.,TRBD2,TRBJ2-2,CASSLFLAGGDAGELFF,TGTGCCAGCAGTTTATTCCTAGCGGGGGGGGATGCCGGGGAGCTGTTTTTT
TRBV30,few,.,TRBJ2-7,CAWSAATADPYAQYF,TGTGCCTGGAGCGCCGCTACAGCGGACCCGTACGCGCAGTACTTC
TRBV6-5,few,TRBD1,TRBJ2-7,CASRRTGPYEQYF,TGTGCCAGCAGGAGGACAGGGCCCTACGAGCAGTACTTC
TRBV19,.,TRBD1,TRBJ1-2,CASSIRGVNGYTF,TGTGCCAGTAGTATCAGGGGGGTAAATGGCTACACCTTC
TRBV6-4,.,TRBD1,TRBJ2-7,CASRTGQGKVPVYEQYF,TGTGCCAGCAGAACGGGACAGGGGAAAGTCCCGGTCTACGAGCAGTACTTC
TRBV7-9,.,TRBD1,TRBJ2-1,CASSLARDRNNEQFF,TGTGCCAGCAGCTTAGCTAGGGACAGGAACAATGAGCAGTTCTTC